The next 3 T cell receptor beta chains were all read from a single sample in a study. Tregs were sorted as CD4+CD25+CD127-/low cells. TCRdb reprocessed the 5' RACE reads with MiXCR, giving one entry per CDR3 protein. The sample shows about 57,000 distinct CDR3 sequences, roughly 28% of them seen only once. The sample taken for sequencing was tumor-infiltrating Tregs sorted from the breast tumor. The receptors were sampled from a female donor with breast cancer.

The chain is built from TRBV12-3 or TRBV12-4 and TRBJ1-6; TRBD1 matches at 7 bases. J gave up 10 bases and V 6 bases, and 9 bases lay outside the gene matches. This CDR3 has 14 residues. The CDR3 protein is CASSRRQGGSPLHF. CDR3 sequence (DNA): TGTGCCAGCAGCCGGAGACAGGGTGGATCACCCCTCCACTTT.

J is TRBJ2-7 and V is TRBV2; tentative D call: TRBD1 (6 bases). Trimming cost V 7 bases and J 3 bases, with 16 bases left between them. This CDR3 contains 14 residues. Germline V gene data show CDR1 as SNHLY and CDR2 as FYNNEI. The CDR3 DNA sequence: TGTGCCAGCATACCCCGGCGGACAGTCTACGAGCAGTACTTC. Translated: CASIPRRTVYEQYF.

The chain combines TRBV12-3 or TRBV12-4 with TRBJ2-2, with 8 bases lining up with TRBD1. The CDR3 covers 14 residues. J gave up 6 bases and V 5 bases, and 5 bases lay outside the gene matches. The DNA for the CDR3 is TGTGCCAGCAGTACGACGACAGGGGCCGGGGAGCTGTTTTTT. It translates to CASSTTTGAGELFF.